The 10 T cell receptor beta chains in this list originate from one sample, sequenced in a study of T cells in tuberculosis. Measured with immunoSEQ multiplex PCR; TCRdb has only the in-frame clones, and not every one. The sample yields 45,000 or so clones, 95% seen once. Sequencing was performed on PBMCs. The receptor source for this set is a donor between 10 and 35 years old with latent tuberculosis or without tuberculosis infection.

The chain employs TRBV6-4 and TRBJ1-2; tentative D call: TRBD1 (5 bases). The germline gives CDR1 MRHNA, CDR2 SNTAGT. V lost 6 bases to trimming and J lost 9 bases, with 17 bases between them. The CDR3 contains 13 residues. The CDR3 coding sequence is TGTGCCAGCAGCCTATGGGGACTGTTTAGCTACACCTTC. Its translation is CASSLWGLFSYTF.

The rearrangement joins TRBV5-6 to TRBJ1-5; D unclear. The CDR3 has 17 residues. Trimming took off 3 bases at V and 6 bases at J, with 22 bases between the two ends. The germline V gene has CDR1 SGHDT and CDR2 YYEEEE. Written as DNA, the CDR3 is TGTGCCAGCAGCTACGGAAGGAGGCCCGGTATTCGTCAGCCCCAGCATTTT. Its translation: CASSYGRRPGIRQPQHF.

In its sample, this clone was seen a few times. The rearrangement links TRBV6-4 to TRBJ2-1, with 9 bases aligning to TRBD2. CDR1 is MRHNA and CDR2 is SNTAGT in the germline V gene. Germline trimming cut 3 bases from V and 0 bases from J; bases unmatched to any gene: 0. The CDR3 sequence is 15 residues long. CDR3 sequence: CASSERGGSYNEQFF. CDR3 bases: TGTGCCAGCAGTGAGCGGGGGGGCTCCTACAATGAGCAGTTCTTC.

The CDR3 protein is CASSLGDTVSVDTQYF. The DNA of the CDR3 is TGTGCCAGCAGCTTAGGAGATACGGTTAGCGTAGATACGCAGTATTTT. The rearrangement joins TRBV7-6 to TRBJ2-3; TRBD2 might be the D (5 bases). This CDR3 is built from 16 residues. The germline V and J ends were trimmed by 1 base and 5 bases, with 16 bases remaining between them. Germline assignment: CDR1 SGHVS and CDR2 FNYEAQ.

The V gene is TRBV2, the J gene TRBJ2-5; 7 bases align to TRBD1. CDR1 is SNHLY, CDR2 FYNNEI, per germline. Trimming took 8 bases from V and 9 from J; bases not matched to a gene: 6. CDR3 length equals 11 residues. The CDR3 bases are TGTGCCAGCGGGGACGGGACAGCCCAGTACTTC. It codes for CASGDGTAQYF.

The gene calls are TRBV7-9 and TRBJ2-2; TRBD1 matches 11 bases. J gave up 5 bases and V 5 bases, and 13 bases lay outside the gene matches. The germline CDR1 and CDR2 sequences are SEHNR and FQNEAQ (reference sequence). The CDR3 loop spans 18 amino acids. Here the CDR3 reads CASSRYSGTGGSTGELFF. The DNA of the CDR3 is TGTGCCAGCAGCCGCTACTCCGGGACAGGGGGTAGTACCGGGGAGCTGTTTTTT.

V is TRBV9 and J is TRBJ1-1; 8 positions match TRBD1. Trimming cost V 4 bases and J 0 bases; bases outside gene matches: 8. The length of the CDR3 is 16 residues. CDR1 and CDR2 from the germline V gene are SGDLS and YYNGEE. For the CDR3, the DNA is TGTGCCAGCAGCCCAAGACAGGGGCCATTGAACACTGAAGCTTTCTTT. It codes for CASSPRQGPLNTEAFF.

The genes are TRBV5-6 and TRBJ2-2, with 7 bases lining up with TRBD1. Germline lookup yields CDR1 SGHDT and CDR2 YYEEEE. This CDR3 contains 16 residues. Unmatched junction bases numbered 5, after V lost 1 base and J lost 2 bases. The CDR3 spells CASSLRTGANTGELFF. CDR3 sequence (DNA): TGTGCCAGCAGCTTGCGAACAGGGGCAAACACCGGGGAGCTGTTTTTT.

The chain couples TRBV7-2 to TRBJ2-3; 7 positions agree with TRBD2. Germline CDR1 is SGHTA and CDR2 is FQGNSA. The CDR3 runs to 16 residues. V was clipped by 4 bases and J by 5 bases; unmatched bases: 12. The CDR3 spells CASSSQRGPPVDTQYF. CDR3 nucleotides: TGTGCCAGCAGCTCGCAGCGGGGCCCACCGGTAGATACGCAGTATTTT.

V gene TRBV6-1 combines with J gene TRBJ2-5; D may be TRBD1 (8 bases). V was clipped by 4 bases and J by 5 bases, with 20 bases between them. CDR3 length equals 16 residues. Germline V gene lookup returns CDR1 MNHNS and CDR2 SASEGT. The CDR3, as DNA: TGTGCCAGCAGTGGGGGTAGGACAGGGAGGGGTGAGACCCAGTACTTC. As protein: CASSGGRTGRGETQYF.